This TCR beta chain was found in a study of OX40 agonist ivuxolimab in advanced cancers. About the study: Recorded diagnoses for dose-escalation patients were hepatocellular carcinoma, melanoma, renal cell or head and neck cancer. Three patients had partial responses: one hepatocellular carcinoma, two cutaneous melanoma. The study, taken as a whole, reports: Clonal expansion from baseline to week 6 occurred in both CD4+ and CD8+ T cells.

This CDR3 contains 15 residues. Trimming took off 3 bases at V and 5 bases at J, with 16 bases between the two ends. Germline V CDR1 and CDR2: MGHRA, YSYEKL. About this clone itself: The antigen is not known.

The method was immunoSEQ multiplex PCR; TCRdb's version includes in-frame clones alone and lacks a portion of them. Among 65,000 to 75,000 clones listed, roughly 80% were seen once. Specimen: CD4+ or CD8+ T cells sorted from blood, collected in a trial of the OX40 agonist ivuxolimab. The rearrangement joins TRBV4-1 to TRBJ1-2; tentative D call: TRBD1 (5 bases). This sequence was found in an adult with an advanced solid tumor such as melanoma, head and neck, liver or kidney cancer. The CDR3 reads CASSHQPGGGYGYTF. The CDR3 coding sequence is TGCGCCAGCAGCCATCAACCCGGGGGGGGATATGGCTACACCTTC.